Reported below is one T cell receptor (beta chain). This sample is part of a study of blood T cell repertoires in COVID-19. Across the whole study: Material from acute and convalescent COVID-19 was sourced from the United States, Italy and Spain.

Individuals drawn from around 24 US areas were roughly 18 to 95 years old. How the authors handled the data: For nucleated cells, counts were estimated from reference gene primer amplification. Data came from immunoSEQ multiplex PCR; TCRdb stores just in-frame clones and leaves some out. That table supplies the V and J calls and clone size; D and trimming were determined from the DNA. This table holds approximately 440,000 clones, roughly 91% found once. This sequence was found in a man aged 18 to 30 who had recovered from COVID-19. Sample: PBMCs or T cells enriched from blood (not recorded which).

DNA for the CDR3: TGTGCCAGCAGCTTAGTCTCTTCCGACAGGGGCTCACCCCTCCACTTT. It codes for CASSLVSSDRGSPLHF. The gene calls are TRBV7-9 and TRBJ1-6; 8 positions match TRBD1. Germline lookup yields CDR1 SEHNR and CDR2 FQNEAQ (reference sequence). This CDR3 comprises 16 residues. V gave up 1 base and J gave up 10 bases; unmatched junction bases: 9.